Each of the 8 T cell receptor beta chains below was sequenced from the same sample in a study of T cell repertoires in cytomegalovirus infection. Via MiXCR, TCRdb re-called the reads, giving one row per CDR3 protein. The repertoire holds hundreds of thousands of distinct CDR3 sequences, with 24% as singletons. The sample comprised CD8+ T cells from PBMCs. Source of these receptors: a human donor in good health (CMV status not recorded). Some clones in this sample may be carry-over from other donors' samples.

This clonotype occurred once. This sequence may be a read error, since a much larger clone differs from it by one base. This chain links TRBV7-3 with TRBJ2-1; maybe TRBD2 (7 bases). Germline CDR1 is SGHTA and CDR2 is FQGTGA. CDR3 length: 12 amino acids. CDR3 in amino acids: CVSSPGGPEQFF. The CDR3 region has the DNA TGTGTCAGCAGCCCCGGGGGGCCAGAGCAGTTCTTC.

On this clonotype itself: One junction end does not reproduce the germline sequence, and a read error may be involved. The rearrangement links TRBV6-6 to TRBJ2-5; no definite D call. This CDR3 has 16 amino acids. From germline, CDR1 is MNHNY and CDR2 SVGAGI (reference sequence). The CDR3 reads CVSSYSNSDHGETQYF. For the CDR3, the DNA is TGTGTCAGCAGTTACTCGAATTCGGATCATGGGGAGACCCAGTACTTC.

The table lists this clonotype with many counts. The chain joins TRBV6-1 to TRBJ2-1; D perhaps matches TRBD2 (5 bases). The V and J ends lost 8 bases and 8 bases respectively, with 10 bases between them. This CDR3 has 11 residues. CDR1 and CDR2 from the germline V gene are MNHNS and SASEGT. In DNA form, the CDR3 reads TGTGCCAGCGAGCGCGGGTATGAGCAGTTCTTC. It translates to CASERGYEQFF.

The CDR3 DNA reads as TGTGCCAGCAGTTACTTGACAGGGCGAGGGAACACCGGGGAGCTGTTTTTT. Its translation: CASSYLTGRGNTGELFF. The gene calls are TRBV6-6 and TRBJ2-2, with TRBD1 matching 7 bases. The CDR3 consists of 17 residues. The germline V gene encodes CDR1 MNHNY and CDR2 SVGAGI (reference sequence). V dropped 1 base and J dropped 1; count of bases not matched to a gene: 6.

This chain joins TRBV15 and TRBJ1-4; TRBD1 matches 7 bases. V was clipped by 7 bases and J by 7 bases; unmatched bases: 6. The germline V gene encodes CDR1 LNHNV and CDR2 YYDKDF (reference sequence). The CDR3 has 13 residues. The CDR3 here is CATTGTDGEKLFF. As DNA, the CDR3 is TGTGCCACCACCGGGACAGACGGTGAAAAACTGTTTTTT.

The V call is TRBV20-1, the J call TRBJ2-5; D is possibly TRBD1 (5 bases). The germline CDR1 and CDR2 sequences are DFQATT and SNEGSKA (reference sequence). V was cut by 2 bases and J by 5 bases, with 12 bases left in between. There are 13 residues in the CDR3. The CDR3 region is CSARPQGRETQYF. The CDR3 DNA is TGCAGTGCTAGACCCCAGGGCCGCGAGACCCAGTACTTC.

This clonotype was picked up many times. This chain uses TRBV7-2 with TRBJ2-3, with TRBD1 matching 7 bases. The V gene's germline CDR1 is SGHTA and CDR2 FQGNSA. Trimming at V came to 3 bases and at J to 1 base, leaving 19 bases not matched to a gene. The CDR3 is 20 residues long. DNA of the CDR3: TGTGCCAGCAGCTTGGATGTCTCCCCGGGAAGGGGGCCGGGCACAGATACGCAGTATTTT. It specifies CASSLDVSPGRGPGTDTQYF. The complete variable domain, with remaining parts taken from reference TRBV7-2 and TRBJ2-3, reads GAGVSQSPSNKVTEKGKDVELRCDPISGHTALYWYRQSLGQGLEFLIYFQGNSAPDKSGLPSDRFSAERTGGSVSTLTIQRTQQEDSAVYLCASSLDVSPGRGPGTDTQYFGPGTRLTVL.

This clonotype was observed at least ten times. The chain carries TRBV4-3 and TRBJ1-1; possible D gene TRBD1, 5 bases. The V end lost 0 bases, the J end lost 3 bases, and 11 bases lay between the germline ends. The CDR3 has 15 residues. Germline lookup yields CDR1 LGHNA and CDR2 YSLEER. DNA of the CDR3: TGCGCCAGCAGCCAAGATGGACGGGGCCACACTGAAGCTTTCTTT. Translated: CASSQDGRGHTEAFF.